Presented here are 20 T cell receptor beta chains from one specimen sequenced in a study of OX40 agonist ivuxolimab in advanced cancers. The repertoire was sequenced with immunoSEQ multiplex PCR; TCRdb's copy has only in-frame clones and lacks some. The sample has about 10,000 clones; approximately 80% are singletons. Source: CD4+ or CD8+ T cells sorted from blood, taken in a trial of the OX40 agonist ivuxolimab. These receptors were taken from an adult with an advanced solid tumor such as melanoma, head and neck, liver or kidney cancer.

The CDR3 is CAIRADRGRGYNEQFF. In DNA form, the CDR3 reads TGTGCCATCAGGGCCGACAGGGGCAGAGGCTACAATGAGCAGTTCTTC. The genes are TRBV10-3 and TRBJ2-1; 8 nucleotides align to TRBD1. Germline V gives CDR1 ENHRY, CDR2 SYGVKD. V shed 6 bases and J 3 bases; nucleotides not matched to a gene: 10. The CDR3 runs to 16 residues.

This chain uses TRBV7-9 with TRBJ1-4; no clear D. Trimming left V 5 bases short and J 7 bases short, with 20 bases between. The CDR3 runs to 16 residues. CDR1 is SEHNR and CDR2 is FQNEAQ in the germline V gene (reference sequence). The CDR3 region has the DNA TGTGCCAGCAGCGCCCCCCGGGGTTTGGCTAGTGAAAAACTGTTTTTT. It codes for CASSAPRGLASEKLFF.

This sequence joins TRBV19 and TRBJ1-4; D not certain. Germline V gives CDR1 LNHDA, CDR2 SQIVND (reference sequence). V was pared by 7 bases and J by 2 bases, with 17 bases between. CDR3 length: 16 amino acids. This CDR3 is CASTKDFGGTNEKLFF. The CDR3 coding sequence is TGTGCCAGTACCAAAGATTTCGGAGGTACTAATGAAAAACTGTTTTTT. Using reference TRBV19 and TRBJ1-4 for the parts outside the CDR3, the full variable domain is DGGITQSPKYLFRKEGQNVTLSCEQNLNHDAMYWYRQDPGQGLRLIYYSQIVNDFQKGDIAEGYSVSREKKESFPLTVTSAQKNPTAFYLCASTKDFGGTNEKLFFGSGTQLSVL.

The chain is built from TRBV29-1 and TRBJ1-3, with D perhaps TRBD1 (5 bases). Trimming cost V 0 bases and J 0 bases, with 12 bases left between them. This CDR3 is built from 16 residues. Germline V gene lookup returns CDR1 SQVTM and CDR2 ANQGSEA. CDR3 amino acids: CSVEEGVRSSGNTIYF. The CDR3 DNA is TGCAGCGTTGAAGAAGGGGTCAGGAGCTCTGGAAACACCATATATTTT. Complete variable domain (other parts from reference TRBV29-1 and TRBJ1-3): SAVISQKPSRDICQRGTSLTIQCQVDSQVTMMFWYRQQPGQSLTLIATANQGSEATYESGFVIDKFPISRPNLTFSTLTVSNMSPEDSSIYLCSVEEGVRSSGNTIYFGEGSWLTVV.

This CDR3 is CASSGGTGHYGYTF. The CDR3, as DNA: TGTGCCAGCAGCGGAGGGACAGGACACTATGGCTACACCTTC. The rearrangement links TRBV16 to TRBJ1-2; 8 bases align to TRBD1. The germline CDR1 and CDR2 sequences are KGHSY and FQNENV. The length of the CDR3 is 14 residues. V lost 5 bases to trimming and J lost 3 bases; unmatched junction nucleotides: 5.

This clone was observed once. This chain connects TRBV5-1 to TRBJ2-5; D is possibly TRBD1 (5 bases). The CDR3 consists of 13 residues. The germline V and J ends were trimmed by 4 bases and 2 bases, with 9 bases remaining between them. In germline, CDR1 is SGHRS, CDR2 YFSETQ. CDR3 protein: CASSRQYQETQYF. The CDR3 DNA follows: TGCGCCAGCAGCCGACAGTATCAAGAGACCCAGTACTTC.

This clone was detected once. CDR3 region: CASSLVQGPYEQYF. The CDR3 nucleotides are TGTGCCAGCAGCTTGGTCCAGGGGCCCTACGAGCAGTACTTC. The V gene is TRBV7-5, the J gene TRBJ2-7; the table's D call, TRBD1, was not checked against the DNA. TRBV7-5 is a pseudogene locus. This CDR3 is built from 14 residues.

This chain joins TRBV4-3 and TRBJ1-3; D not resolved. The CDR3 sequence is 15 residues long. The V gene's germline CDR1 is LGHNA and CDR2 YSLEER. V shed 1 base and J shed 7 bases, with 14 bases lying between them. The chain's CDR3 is CASSQGTGIYNTIYF. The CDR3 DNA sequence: TGCGCCAGCAGCCAAGGGACGGGAATCTATAACACCATATATTTT.

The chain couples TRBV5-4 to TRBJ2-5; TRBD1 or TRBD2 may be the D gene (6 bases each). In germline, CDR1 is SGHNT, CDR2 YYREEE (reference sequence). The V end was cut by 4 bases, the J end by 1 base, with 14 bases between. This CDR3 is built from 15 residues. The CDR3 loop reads CASSPRGGTQETQYF. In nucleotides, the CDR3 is TGTGCCAGCAGCCCCCGAGGGGGGACCCAAGAGACCCAGTACTTC.

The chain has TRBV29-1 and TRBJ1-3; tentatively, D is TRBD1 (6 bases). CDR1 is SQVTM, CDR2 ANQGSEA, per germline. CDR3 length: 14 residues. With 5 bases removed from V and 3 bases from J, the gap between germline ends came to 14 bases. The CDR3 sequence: CSVTLPDSGNTIYF. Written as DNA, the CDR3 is TGCAGCGTTACTCTGCCGGACAGTGGAAACACCATATATTTT. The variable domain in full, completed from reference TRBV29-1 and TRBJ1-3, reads SAVISQKPSRDICQRGTSLTIQCQVDSQVTMMFWYRQQPGQSLTLIATANQGSEATYESGFVIDKFPISRPNLTFSTLTVSNMSPEDSSIYLCSVTLPDSGNTIYFGEGSWLTVV.

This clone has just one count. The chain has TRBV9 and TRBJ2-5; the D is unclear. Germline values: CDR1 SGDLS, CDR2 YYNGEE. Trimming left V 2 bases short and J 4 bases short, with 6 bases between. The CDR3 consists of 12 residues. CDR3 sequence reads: CASSVGGETQYF. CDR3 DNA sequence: TGTGCCAGCAGCGTCGGTGGAGAGACCCAGTACTTC.

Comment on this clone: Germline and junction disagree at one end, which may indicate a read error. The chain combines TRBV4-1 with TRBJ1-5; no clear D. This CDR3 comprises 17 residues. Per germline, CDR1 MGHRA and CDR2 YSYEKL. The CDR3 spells CVSSQDNAIFSNQPQHF. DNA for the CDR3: TGCGTCAGCAGCCAAGATAACGCGATTTTTAGCAATCAGCCCCAGCATTTT.

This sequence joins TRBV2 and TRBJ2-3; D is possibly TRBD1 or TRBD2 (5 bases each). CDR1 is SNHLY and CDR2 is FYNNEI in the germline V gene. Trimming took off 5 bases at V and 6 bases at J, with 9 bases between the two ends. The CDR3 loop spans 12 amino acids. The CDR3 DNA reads TGTGCCAGCAGTTCCGGGGCCGATACGCAGTATTTT. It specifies CASSSGADTQYF.

CDR3 DNA sequence: TGTGCCAGTAGTATAGGACAGAACACTGAAGCTTTCTTT. Its translation is CASSIGQNTEAFF. The chain uses TRBV19 and TRBJ1-1; D not resolved. The CDR3 length is 13 residues. V was shortened by 1 base and J by 1 base, with 4 bases between the two germline ends. Germline assignment: CDR1 LNHDA and CDR2 SQIVND (reference sequence).

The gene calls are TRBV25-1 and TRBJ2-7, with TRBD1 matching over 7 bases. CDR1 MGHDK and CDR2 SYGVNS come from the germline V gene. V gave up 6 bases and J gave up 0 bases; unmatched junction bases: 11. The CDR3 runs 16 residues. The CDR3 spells CASRSSDRAISYEQYF. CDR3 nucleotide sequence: TGTGCCAGCAGATCTTCTGACAGGGCGATCTCCTACGAGCAGTACTTC.

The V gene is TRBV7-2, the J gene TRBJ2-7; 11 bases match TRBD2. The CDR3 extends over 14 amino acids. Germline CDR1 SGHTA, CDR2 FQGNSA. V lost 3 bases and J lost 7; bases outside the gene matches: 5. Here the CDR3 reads CASSFSGGAGEQYF. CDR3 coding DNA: TGTGCCAGCAGCTTTAGCGGGGGGGCGGGTGAGCAGTACTTC.

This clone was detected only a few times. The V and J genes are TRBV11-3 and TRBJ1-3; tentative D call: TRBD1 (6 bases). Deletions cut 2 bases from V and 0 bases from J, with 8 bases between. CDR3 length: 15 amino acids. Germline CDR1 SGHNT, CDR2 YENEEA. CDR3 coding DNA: TGTGCCAGCAGCTTACTAGGGGGCTCTGGAAACACCATATATTTT. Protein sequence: CASSLLGGSGNTIYF.

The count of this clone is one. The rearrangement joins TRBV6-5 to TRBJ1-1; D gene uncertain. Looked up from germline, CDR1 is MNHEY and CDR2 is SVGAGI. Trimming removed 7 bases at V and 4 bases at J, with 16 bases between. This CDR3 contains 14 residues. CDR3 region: CASIDTGLSTEAFF. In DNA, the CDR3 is TGTGCCAGCATCGACACCGGGCTCAGCACTGAAGCTTTCTTT.

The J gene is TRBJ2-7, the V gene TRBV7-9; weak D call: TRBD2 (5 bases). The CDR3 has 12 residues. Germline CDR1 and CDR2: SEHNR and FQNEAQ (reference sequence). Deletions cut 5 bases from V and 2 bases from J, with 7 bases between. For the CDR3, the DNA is TGTGCCAGCAGCACCGGGACCTACGAGCAGTACTTC. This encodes CASSTGTYEQYF.

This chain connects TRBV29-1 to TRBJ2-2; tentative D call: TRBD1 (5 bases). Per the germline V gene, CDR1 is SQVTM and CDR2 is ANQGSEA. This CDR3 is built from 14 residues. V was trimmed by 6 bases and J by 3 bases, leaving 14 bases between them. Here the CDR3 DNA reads TGCAGCGTGTTGCTAGGGGTATACACCGGGGAGCTGTTTTTT. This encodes CSVLLGVYTGELFF.